The 9 T cell receptor beta chains below were found in one sample sequenced in a study of cytomegalovirus exposure and HLA in healthy donors. PCR amplification relied on 60 Vbeta primers (plus 13 Jbeta primers). Some clones are missing from TCRdb's copy, which holds only in-frame ones; the method was immunoSEQ multiplex PCR. The sample lists around 200,000 clones, 80% seen once, with roughly 0.7% in the top ten. The sequenced sample was PBMCs. The source is a boy between 10 and 17 years old in good health and CMV-seronegative.

V and J are TRBV30 and TRBJ2-7; 7 bases map to TRBD1. CDR1 is GTSNPN and CDR2 is SVGIG in the germline V gene (reference sequence). J was trimmed by 2 bases and V by 2 bases; bases with no gene match: 3. The CDR3 is made up of 13 amino acids. The CDR3, as DNA: TGTGCCTGGAGTCGGGACAGCCCCTACGAGCAGTACTTC. This encodes CAWSRDSPYEQYF.

The chain employs TRBV6-1 and TRBJ1-1; 8 positions agree with TRBD1. V gave up 3 bases and J gave up 4 bases; unmatched junction bases: 7. Germline V CDR1 and CDR2: MNHNS, SASEGT. This CDR3 contains 15 residues. CDR3 loop: CASSDTGGVSTEAFF. The DNA for the CDR3 is TGTGCCAGCAGTGATACAGGGGGGGTAAGCACTGAAGCTTTCTTT.

This clone was counted only a few times. The genes are TRBV5-1 and TRBJ1-5; 8 bases are a match to TRBD1. CDR3 length: 16 amino acids. V lost 0 bases to trimming and J lost 3 bases; unmatched junction nucleotides: 5. Looked up from germline, CDR1 is SGHRS and CDR2 is YFSETQ. The CDR3 sequence: CASSLDGQGNNQPQHF. The CDR3 DNA reads as TGCGCCAGCAGCTTGGACGGACAGGGCAACAATCAGCCCCAGCATTTT.

The chain couples TRBV18 to TRBJ1-3; D remains unclear. Trimming took off 3 bases at V and 7 bases at J, with 22 bases between the two ends. This CDR3 comprises 17 residues. The germline V gene encodes CDR1 KGHSH and CDR2 LQKENI. CDR3 amino acids: CASSPKRDTRSWNTIYF. CDR3 nucleotide sequence: TGTGCCAGCTCACCCAAAAGAGACACCCGCTCTTGGAACACCATATATTTT.

The rearrangement links TRBV6-5 to TRBJ2-1; 13 bases are shared with TRBD2. Trimming took 6 bases from V and 8 from J; bases not matched to a gene: 4. The CDR3 runs 14 residues. CDR1 is MNHEY and CDR2 is SVGAGI in the germline V gene. CDR3 region: CASRRLAGGDEQFF. CDR3 bases: TGTGCCAGCAGACGACTAGCGGGGGGAGATGAGCAGTTCTTC.

The chain uses TRBV19 and TRBJ1-2; 7 bases fit TRBD1. This CDR3 region has 15 residues. In germline, CDR1 is LNHDA, CDR2 SQIVND (reference sequence). After removal of 3 bases from V and 6 bases from J, the junction contained 10 bases not matched to a gene. The CDR3 DNA is TGTGCCAGTAGTATTTCTACCGGGACAGTGCATGGCTACACCTTC. This translates into CASSISTGTVHGYTF.

The rearrangement uses TRBV9 and TRBJ1-4; 7 nucleotides align to TRBD1. Germline CDR1 is SGDLS and CDR2 is YYNGEE. This CDR3 is 14 amino acids long. The ends lost 0 bases at V and 12 bases at J; junction bases unmatched: 8. CDR3 in amino acids: CASSVGDRRLELFF. CDR3 bases: TGTGCCAGCAGCGTAGGGGACAGACGGTTGGAACTGTTTTTT.

The chain uses TRBV9 and TRBJ1-2, with 8 bases lining up with TRBD1. CDR1 and CDR2 from the germline V gene are SGDLS and YYNGEE. The CDR3 contains 16 residues. V dropped 0 bases and J dropped 3; count of bases not matched to a gene: 7. The CDR3 protein is CASSVDPQGADYGYTF. As DNA, the CDR3 is TGTGCCAGCAGCGTAGACCCGCAGGGGGCGGACTATGGCTACACCTTC.

Notes on this clone: The junction does not match germline at one end; this may be a read error. The chain carries TRBV7-9 and TRBJ2-7; TRBD2 aligns across 13 bases. Germline V gene lookup returns CDR1 SEHNR and CDR2 FQNEAQ (reference sequence). The CDR3 has 14 residues. The CDR3 DNA sequence: TGTTCCAGCAGCCCGGGACTAGCGGGATACGAGCAGTACTTC. Amino acids: CSSSPGLAGYEQYF.